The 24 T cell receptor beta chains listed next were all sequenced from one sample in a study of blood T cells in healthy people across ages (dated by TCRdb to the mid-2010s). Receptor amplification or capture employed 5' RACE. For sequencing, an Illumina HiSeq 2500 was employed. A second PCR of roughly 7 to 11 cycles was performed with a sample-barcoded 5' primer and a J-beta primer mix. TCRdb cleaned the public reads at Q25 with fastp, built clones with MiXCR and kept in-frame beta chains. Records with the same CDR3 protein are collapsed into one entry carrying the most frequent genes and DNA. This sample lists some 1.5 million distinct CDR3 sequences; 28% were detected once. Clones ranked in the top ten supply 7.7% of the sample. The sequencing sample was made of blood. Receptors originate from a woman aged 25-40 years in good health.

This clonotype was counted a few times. The CDR3 protein is CASRMGLLGETQYF. The CDR3 DNA reads as TGTGCCAGCAGAATGGGACTGTTGGGAGAGACCCAGTACTTC. V is TRBV6-5 and J is TRBJ2-5; D may be TRBD2 (6 bases). The CDR3 extends over 14 amino acids. Trimming left V 6 bases short and J 4 bases short, with 15 bases between. CDR1 is MNHEY, CDR2 SVGAGI, per germline.

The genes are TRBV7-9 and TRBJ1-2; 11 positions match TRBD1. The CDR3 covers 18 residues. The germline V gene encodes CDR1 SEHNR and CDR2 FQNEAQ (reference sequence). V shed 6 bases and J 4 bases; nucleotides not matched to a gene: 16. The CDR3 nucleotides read TGTGCCAGCAGACCCACGTTTCCGGGACAGGGGGACATCTATGGCTACACCTTC. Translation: CASRPTFPGQGDIYGYTF.

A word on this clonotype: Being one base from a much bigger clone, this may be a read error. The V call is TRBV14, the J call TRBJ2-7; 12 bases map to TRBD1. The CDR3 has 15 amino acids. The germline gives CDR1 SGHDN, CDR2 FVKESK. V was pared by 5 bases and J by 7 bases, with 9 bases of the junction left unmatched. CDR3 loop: CASSVSGTGGSEQYF. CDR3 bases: TGTGCCAGCAGCGTCTCCGGGACAGGGGGCTCAGAGCAGTACTTC. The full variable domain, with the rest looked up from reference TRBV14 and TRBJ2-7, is EAGVTQFPSHSVIEKGQTVTLRCDPISGHDNLYWYRRVMGKEIKFLLHFVKESKQDESGMPNNRFLAERTGGTYSTLKVQPAELEDSGVYFCASSVSGTGGSEQYFGPGTRLTVT.

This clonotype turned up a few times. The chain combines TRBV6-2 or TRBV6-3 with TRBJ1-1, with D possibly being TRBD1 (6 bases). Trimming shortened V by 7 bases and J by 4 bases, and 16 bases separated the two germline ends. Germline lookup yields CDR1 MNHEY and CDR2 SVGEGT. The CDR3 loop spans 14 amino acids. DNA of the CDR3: TGTGCCAGCACCCGAGGGGGGGTTGCCACTGAAGCTTTCTTT. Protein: CASTRGGVATEAFF.

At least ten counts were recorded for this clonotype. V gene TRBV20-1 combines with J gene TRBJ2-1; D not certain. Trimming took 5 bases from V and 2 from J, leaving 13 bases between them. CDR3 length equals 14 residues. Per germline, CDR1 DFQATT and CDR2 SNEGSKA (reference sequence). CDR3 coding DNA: TGCAGTGCTCCCAACGGGTTACCCTACAATGAGCAGTTCTTC. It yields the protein CSAPNGLPYNEQFF.

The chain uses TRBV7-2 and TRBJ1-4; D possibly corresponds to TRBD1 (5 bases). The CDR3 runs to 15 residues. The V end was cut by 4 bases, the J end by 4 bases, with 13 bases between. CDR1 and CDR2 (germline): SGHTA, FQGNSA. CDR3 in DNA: TGTGCCAGCAGCTGGGGGGGGACCAGTAATGAAAAACTGTTTTTT. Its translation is CASSWGGTSNEKLFF.

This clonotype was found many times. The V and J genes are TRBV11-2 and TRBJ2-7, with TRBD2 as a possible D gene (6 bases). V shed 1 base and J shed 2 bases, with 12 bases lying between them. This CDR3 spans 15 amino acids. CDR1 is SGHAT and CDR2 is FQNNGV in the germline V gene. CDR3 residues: CASSLGGGAPYEQYF. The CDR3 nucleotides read TGTGCCAGCAGCTTAGGCGGCGGGGCTCCCTACGAGCAGTACTTC.

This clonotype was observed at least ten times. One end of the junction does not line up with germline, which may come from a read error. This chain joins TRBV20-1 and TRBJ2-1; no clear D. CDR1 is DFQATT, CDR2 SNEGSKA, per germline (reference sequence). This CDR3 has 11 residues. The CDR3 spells CSSRPGYEQFF. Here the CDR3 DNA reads TGCAGTTCTAGGCCTGGCTATGAGCAGTTCTTC.

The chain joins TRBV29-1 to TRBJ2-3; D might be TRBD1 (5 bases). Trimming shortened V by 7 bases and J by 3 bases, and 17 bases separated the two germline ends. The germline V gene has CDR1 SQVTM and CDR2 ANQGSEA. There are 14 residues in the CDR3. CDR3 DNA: TGCAGCGCCATAGACCCCAAGGGGACAGATACGCAGTATTTT. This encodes CSAIDPKGTDTQYF.

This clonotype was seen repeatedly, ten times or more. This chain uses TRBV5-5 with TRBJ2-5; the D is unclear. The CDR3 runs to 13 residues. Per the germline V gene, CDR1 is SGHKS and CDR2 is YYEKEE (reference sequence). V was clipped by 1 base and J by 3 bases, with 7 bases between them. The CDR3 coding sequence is TGTGCCAGCAGCTTGATGGGAAAAGAGACCCAGTACTTC. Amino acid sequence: CASSLMGKETQYF.

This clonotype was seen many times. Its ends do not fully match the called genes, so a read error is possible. DNA for the CDR3: TGCGCCAGCAGCTCCGGGACGCTAAGCACAGATACGCAGTATTTT. As protein: CASSSGTLSTDTQYF. The rearrangement links TRBV7-2 to TRBJ2-3; D might be TRBD1 or TRBD2, each matching 5 bases. Looked up from germline, CDR1 is SGHTA and CDR2 is FQGNSA. The CDR3 length is 15 residues.

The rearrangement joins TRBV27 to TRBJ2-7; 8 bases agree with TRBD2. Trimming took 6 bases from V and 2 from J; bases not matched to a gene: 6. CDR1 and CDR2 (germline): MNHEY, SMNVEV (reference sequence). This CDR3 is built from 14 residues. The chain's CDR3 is CASSRIAGTYEQYF. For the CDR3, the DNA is TGTGCCAGCAGCCGTATAGCGGGGACCTACGAGCAGTACTTC.

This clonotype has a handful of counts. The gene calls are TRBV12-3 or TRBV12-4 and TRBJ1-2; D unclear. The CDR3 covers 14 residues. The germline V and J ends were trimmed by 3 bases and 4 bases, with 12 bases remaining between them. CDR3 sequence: CASSFPRTLYGYTF. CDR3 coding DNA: TGTGCCAGCAGTTTCCCCAGGACCCTCTATGGCTACACCTTC.

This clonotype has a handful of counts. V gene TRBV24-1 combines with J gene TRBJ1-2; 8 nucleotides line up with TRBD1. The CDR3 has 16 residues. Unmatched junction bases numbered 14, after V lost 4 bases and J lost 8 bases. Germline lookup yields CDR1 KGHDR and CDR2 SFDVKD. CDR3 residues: CATSDPKTGAVGGYTF. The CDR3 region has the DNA TGTGCCACCAGTGACCCGAAGACAGGGGCGGTCGGGGGCTACACCTTC.

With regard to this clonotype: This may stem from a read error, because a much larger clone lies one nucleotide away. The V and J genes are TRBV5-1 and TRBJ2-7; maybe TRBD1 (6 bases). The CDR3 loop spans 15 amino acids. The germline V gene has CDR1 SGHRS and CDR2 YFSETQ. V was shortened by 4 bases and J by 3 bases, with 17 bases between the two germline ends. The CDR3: CASSAATGSVYEQYF. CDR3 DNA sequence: TGCGCCAGCAGCGCGGCGACAGGTTCCGTCTACGAGCAGTACTTC.

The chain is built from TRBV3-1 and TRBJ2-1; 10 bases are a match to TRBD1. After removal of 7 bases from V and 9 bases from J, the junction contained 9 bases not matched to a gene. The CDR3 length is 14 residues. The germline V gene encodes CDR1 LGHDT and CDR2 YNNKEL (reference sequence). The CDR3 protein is CASIRGQGEGEQFF. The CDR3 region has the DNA TGTGCCAGCATCCGAGGACAGGGGGAAGGTGAGCAGTTCTTC.

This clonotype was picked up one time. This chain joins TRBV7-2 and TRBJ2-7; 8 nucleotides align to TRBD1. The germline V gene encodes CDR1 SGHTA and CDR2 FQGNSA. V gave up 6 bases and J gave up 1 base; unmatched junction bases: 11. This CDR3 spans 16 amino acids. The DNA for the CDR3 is TGTGCCAGCAGGCGTGAGACAGGGGCAGTTTCCTACGAGCAGTACTTC. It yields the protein CASRRETGAVSYEQYF.

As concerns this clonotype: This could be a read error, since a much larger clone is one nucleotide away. CDR3 DNA sequence: TGTGCCTGGAGTCCCTTCCTCACTAGCGGGAGAGGTCTGGAGTACAATGAGCAGTACTTC. Its protein product is CAWSPFLTSGRGLEYNEQYF. V and J are TRBV30 and TRBJ2-5; 11 nucleotides line up with TRBD2. Germline CDR1 and CDR2: GTSNPN and SVGIG (reference sequence). Trimming removed 2 bases from V and 11 bases from J; junction bases left unmatched: 28. The CDR3 loop spans 20 amino acids.

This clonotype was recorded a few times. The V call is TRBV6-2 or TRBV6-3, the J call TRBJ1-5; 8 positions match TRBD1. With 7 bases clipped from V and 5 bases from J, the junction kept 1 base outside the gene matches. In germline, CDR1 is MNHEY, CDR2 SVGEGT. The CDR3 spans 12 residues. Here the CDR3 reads CASMTGDQPQHF. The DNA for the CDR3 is TGTGCCAGCATGACAGGGGATCAGCCCCAGCATTTT.

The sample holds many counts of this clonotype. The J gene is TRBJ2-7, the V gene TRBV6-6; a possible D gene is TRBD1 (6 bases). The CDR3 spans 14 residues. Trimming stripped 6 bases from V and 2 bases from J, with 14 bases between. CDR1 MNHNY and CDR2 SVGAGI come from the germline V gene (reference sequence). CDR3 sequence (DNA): TGTGCCAGCAGGAAGGAGGACAGAACCTACGAGCAGTACTTC. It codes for CASRKEDRTYEQYF.

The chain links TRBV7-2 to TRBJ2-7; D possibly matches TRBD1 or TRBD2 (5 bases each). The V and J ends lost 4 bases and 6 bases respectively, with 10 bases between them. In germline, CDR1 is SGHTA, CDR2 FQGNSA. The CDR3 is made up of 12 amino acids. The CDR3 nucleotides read TGTGCCAGCAGCTCCCTCGGGGCCGAGCAGTACTTC. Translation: CASSSLGAEQYF. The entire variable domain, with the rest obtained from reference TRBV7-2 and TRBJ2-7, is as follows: GAGVSQSPSNKVTEKGKDVELRCDPISGHTALYWYRQSLGQGLEFLIYFQGNSAPDKSGLPSDRFSAERTGGSVSTLTIQRTQQEDSAVYLCASSSLGAEQYFGPGTRLTVT.

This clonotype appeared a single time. This chain's CDR3 is CASSQGTSGLTEAFF. The CDR3 DNA sequence: TGCGCCAGCAGTCAGGGGACGAGCGGCCTCACTGAAGCTTTCTTT. The genes are TRBV5-1 and TRBJ1-1, with D perhaps TRBD1 (6 bases). The germline V and J ends were trimmed by 5 bases and 4 bases, with 18 bases remaining between them. This CDR3 comprises 15 residues. Germline values: CDR1 SGHRS, CDR2 YFSETQ.

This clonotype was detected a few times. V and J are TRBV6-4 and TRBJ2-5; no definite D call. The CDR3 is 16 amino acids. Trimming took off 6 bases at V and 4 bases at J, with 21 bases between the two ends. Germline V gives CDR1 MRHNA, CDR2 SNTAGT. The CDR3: CASRGWGSPVRETQYF. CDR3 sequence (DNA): TGTGCCAGCAGAGGATGGGGATCACCAGTACGAGAGACCCAGTACTTC.

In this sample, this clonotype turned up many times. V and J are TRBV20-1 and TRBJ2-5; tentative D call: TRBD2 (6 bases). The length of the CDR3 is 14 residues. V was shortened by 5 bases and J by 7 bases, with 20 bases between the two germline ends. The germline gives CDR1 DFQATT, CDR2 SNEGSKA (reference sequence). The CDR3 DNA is TGCAGTGCTCACCTCCTGGCTAGCGAGGGGACCCAGTACTTC. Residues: CSAHLLASEGTQYF.